The T cell receptor beta chain described here comes from a study of memory CD4+ T cells and cytomegalovirus serostatus. Study observations and caveats: Each of 67 CMV-associated TCRbeta sequences occurred in one to five individuals.

Turning to this clone: Its antigen is unknown.

Germline V lookup: CDR1 SGHNT, CDR2 YENEEA. With 5 bases clipped from V and 11 bases from J, the junction kept 8 bases outside the gene matches. The CDR3 extends over 12 amino acids. The sort gate was single viable CD3+CD4+CD8-CD45RO+ cells for memory CD4+ T cells. Authors' methods: After removing out-of-frame reads, 2,204,828 distinct TCRbeta sequences remained. Sequencing used immunoSEQ multiplex PCR; TCRdb keeps in-frame clones, though not all of them. V, J and clone size derive from that table, while D and trimming were established from the DNA sequence. There are approximately 40,000 clones in the sample; more than 65% occur only once, and roughly 2% lies in the top ten.

The TCR was taken from an adult in good health and CMV-seronegative. Sequenced: memory CD4+ T cells from blood. The rearrangement links TRBV11-3 to TRBJ1-1, with TRBD1 identical over 7 bases. The CDR3 here is CASSLTGLGAFF. Here the CDR3 DNA reads TGTGCCAGCAGCCTGACAGGGCTAGGGGCTTTCTTT.